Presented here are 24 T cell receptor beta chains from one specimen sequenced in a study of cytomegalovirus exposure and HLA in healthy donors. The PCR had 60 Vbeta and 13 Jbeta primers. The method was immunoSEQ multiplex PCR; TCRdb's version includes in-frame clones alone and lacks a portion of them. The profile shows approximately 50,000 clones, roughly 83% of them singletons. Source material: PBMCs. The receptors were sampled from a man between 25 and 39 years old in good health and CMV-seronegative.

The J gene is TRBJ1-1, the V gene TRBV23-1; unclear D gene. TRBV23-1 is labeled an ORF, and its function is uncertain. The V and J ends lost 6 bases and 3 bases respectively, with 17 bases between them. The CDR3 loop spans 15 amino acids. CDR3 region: CASRRLLGKHTEAFF. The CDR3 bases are TGCGCCAGCAGACGACTACTAGGGAAGCACACTGAAGCTTTCTTT.

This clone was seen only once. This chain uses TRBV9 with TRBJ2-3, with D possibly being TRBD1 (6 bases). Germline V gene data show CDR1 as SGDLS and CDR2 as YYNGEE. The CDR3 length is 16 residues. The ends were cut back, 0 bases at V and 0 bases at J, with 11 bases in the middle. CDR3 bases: TGTGCCAGCAGCGTAGTGAGCAGGGGAAGCACAGATACGCAGTATTTT. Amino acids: CASSVVSRGSTDTQYF.

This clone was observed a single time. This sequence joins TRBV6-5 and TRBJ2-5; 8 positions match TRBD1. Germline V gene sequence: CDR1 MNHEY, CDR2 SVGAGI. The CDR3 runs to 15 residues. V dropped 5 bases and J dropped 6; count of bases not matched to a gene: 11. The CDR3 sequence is CASSPPGTGGKTQYF. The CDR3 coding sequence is TGTGCCAGCAGTCCCCCGGGTACAGGGGGAAAGACCCAGTACTTC.

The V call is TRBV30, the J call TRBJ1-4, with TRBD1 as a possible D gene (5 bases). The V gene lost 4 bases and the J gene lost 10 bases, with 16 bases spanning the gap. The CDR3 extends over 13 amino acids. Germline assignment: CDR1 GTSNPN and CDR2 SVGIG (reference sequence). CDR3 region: CAWNWGQGGKLFF. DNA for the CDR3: TGTGCCTGGAACTGGGGCCAGGGTGGAAAACTGTTTTTT. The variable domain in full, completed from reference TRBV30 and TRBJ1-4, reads SQTIHQWPATLVQPVGSPLSLECTVEGTSNPNLYWYRQAAGRGLQLLFYSVGIGQISSEVPQNLSASRPQDRQFILSSKKLLLSDSGFYLCAWNWGQGGKLFFGSGTQLSVL.

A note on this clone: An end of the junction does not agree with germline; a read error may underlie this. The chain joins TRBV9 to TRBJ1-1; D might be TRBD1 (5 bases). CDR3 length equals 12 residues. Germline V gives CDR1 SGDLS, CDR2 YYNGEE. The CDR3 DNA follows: TGTGCCAGCAGCGCCACATCAGGGCCCCTGCTTTTT. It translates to CASSATSGPLLF.

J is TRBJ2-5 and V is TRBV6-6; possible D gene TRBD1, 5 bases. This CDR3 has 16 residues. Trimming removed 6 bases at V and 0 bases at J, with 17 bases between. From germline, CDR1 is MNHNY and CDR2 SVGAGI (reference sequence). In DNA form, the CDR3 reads TGTGCCAGCAGGAAGACAGAAGGACACAACCAAGAGACCCAGTACTTC. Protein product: CASRKTEGHNQETQYF.

The CDR3 DNA follows: TGTGCCAGCAGCTTAGCCCTCGGGGTAGCGGGACAAATCTACAATGAGCAGTTCTTC. Translating it yields CASSLALGVAGQIYNEQFF. The chain joins TRBV11-2 to TRBJ2-1; 8 positions match TRBD2. CDR3 size: 19 residues. J gave up 3 bases and V 1 base, and 14 bases lay outside the gene matches. The germline V gene has CDR1 SGHAT and CDR2 FQNNGV.

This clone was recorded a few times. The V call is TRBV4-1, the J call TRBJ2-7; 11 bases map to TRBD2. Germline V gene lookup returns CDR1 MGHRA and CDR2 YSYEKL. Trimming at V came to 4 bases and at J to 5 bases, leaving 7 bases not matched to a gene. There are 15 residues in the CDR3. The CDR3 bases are TGCGCCAGCAGCCCTATAGCGGGAGGGCCCCACGAGCAGTACTTC. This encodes CASSPIAGGPHEQYF.

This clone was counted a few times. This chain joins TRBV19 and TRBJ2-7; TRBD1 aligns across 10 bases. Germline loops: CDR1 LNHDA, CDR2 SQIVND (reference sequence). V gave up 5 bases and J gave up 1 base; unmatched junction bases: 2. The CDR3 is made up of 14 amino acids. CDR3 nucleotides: TGTGCCAGTAGTCCGGACAGGGGGTCCTACGAGCAGTACTTC. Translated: CASSPDRGSYEQYF.

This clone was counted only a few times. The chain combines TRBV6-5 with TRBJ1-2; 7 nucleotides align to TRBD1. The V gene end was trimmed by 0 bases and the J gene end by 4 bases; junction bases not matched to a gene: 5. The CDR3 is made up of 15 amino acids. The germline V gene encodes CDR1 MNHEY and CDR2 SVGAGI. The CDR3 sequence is CASSYSRDSVYGYTF. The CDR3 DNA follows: TGTGCCAGCAGTTACTCCCGGGACAGCGTCTATGGCTACACCTTC.

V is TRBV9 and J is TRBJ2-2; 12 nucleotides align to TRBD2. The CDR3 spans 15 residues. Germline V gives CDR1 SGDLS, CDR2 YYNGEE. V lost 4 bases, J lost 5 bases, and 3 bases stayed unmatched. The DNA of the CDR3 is TGTGCCAGCAGCCCCCTAGCGGGGGGGACCGGGGAGCTGTTTTTT. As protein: CASSPLAGGTGELFF.

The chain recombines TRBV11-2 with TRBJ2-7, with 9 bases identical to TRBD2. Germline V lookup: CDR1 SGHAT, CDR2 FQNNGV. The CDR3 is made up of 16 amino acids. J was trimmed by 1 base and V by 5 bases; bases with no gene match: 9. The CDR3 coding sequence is TGTGCCAGCAGCCCCGAGGGAGCGGGAGGTTCCTACGAGCAGTACTTC. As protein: CASSPEGAGGSYEQYF.

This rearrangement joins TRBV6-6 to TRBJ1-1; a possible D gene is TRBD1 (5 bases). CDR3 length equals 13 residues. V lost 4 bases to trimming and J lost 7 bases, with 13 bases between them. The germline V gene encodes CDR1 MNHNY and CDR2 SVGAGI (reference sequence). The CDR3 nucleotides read TGTGCCAGCAGTTGGGGCCAGGATGTTGAAGCTTTCTTT. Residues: CASSWGQDVEAFF.

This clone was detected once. CDR3 amino acids: CASSLGLESYEQYF. In nucleotides, the CDR3 is TGTGCCAGCAGCTTGGGACTAGAATCCTACGAGCAGTACTTC. The genes are TRBV7-2 and TRBJ2-7; TRBD2 aligns across 8 bases. Germline V gives CDR1 SGHTA, CDR2 FQGNSA. J was trimmed by 1 base and V by 3 bases; bases with no gene match: 2. The length of the CDR3 is 14 residues.

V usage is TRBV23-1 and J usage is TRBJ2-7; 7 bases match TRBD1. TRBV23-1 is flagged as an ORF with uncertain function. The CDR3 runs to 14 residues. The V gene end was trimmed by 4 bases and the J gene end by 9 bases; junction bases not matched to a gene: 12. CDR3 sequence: CASSPRQGEGWQYF. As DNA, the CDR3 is TGCGCCAGCAGTCCCCGACAGGGAGAAGGATGGCAGTACTTC.

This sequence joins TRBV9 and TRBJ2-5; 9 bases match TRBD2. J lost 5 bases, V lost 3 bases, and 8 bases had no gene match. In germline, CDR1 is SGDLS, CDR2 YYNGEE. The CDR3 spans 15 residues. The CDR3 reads CASSASGMGWETQYF. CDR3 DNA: TGTGCCAGCAGCGCTAGCGGGATGGGCTGGGAGACCCAGTACTTC. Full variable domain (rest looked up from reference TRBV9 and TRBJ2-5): DSGVTQTPKHLITATGQRVTLRCSPRSGDLSVYWYQQSLDQGLQFLIQYYNGEERAKGNILERFSAQQFPDLHSELNLSSLELGDSALYFCASSASGMGWETQYFGPGTRLLVL.

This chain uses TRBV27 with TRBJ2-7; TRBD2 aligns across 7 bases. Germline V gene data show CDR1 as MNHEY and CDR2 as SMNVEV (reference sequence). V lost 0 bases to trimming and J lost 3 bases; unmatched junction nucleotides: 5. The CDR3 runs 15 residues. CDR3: CASSLSSSGIYEQYF. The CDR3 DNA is TGTGCCAGCAGTTTATCATCTAGCGGAATCTACGAGCAGTACTTC.

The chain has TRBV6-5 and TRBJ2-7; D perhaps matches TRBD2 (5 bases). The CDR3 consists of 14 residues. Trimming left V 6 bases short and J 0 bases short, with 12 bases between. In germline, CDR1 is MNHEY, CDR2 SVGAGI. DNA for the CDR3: TGTGCCAGCAGAGGAGGATCGAGCTCCTACGAGCAGTACTTC. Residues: CASRGGSSSYEQYF.

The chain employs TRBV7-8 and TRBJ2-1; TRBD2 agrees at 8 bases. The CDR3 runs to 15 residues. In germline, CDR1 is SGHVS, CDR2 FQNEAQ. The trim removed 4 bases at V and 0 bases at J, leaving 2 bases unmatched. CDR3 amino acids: CASSSGGPSYNEQFF. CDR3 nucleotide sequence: TGTGCCAGCAGCTCGGGAGGGCCCTCCTACAATGAGCAGTTCTTC.

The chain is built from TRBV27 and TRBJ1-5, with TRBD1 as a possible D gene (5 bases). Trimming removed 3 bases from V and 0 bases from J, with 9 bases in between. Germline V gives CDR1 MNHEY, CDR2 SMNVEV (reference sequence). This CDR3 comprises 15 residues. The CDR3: CASSLGQSSNQPQHF. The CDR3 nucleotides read TGTGCCAGCAGTTTGGGGCAAAGTAGCAATCAGCCCCAGCATTTT.

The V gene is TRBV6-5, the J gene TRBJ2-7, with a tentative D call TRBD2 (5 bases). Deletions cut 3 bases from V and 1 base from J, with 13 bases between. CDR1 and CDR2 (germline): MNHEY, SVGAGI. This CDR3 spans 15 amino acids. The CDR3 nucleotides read TGTGCCAGCAGTTATCGAGAGGGATCGTCCTACGAGCAGTACTTC. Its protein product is CASSYREGSSYEQYF.

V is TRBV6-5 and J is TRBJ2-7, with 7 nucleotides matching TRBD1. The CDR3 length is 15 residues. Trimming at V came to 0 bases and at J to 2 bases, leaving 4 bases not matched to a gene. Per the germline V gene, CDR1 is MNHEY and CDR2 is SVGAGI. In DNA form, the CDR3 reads TGTGCCAGCAGTTACTCTTCGACAGGGACCTACGAGCAGTACTTC. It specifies CASSYSSTGTYEQYF.

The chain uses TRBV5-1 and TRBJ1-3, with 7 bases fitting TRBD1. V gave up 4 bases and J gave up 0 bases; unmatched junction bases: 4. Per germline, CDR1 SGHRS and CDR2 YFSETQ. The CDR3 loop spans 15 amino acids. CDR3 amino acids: CASSPGQSSGNTIYF. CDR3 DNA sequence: TGCGCCAGCAGCCCGGGACAGAGCTCTGGAAACACCATATATTTT.

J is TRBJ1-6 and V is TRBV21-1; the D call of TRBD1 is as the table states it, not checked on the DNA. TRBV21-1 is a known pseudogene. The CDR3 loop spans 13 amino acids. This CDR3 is CASSKVQGSPLHF. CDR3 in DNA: TGTGCCAGCAGCAAAGTTCAGGGCTCACCCCTCCACTTT.